This is a list of T cell receptor beta chains from one sample in a study of cytomegalovirus exposure and HLA in healthy donors. Clones were read by immunoSEQ multiplex PCR, and TCRdb kept only the in-frame ones, dropping some. The table for this sample gives roughly 60,000 clones. The sample taken for sequencing was PBMCs. Receptors were obtained from a young woman in good health and CMV-seronegative. Both conserved end residues are part of each CDR3. The order of the fields is V gene, CDR3 length, D gene, J gene, CDR3 DNA, CDR3 protein. The D gene is left open where the match is weak.

v_call: TRBV5-6
cdr3_length: 14
d_call: TRBD2
j_call: TRBJ2-7
cdr3_nt: TGTGCCAGCAGCTTGGGGGGGAAGCGGGGGGTGGAGTACTTC
cdr3_aa: CASSLGGKRGVEYF

v_call: TRBV5-1
cdr3_length: 13
d_call: TRBD1
j_call: TRBJ2-1
cdr3_nt: TGCGCCAGCAGCTTGGAAGCCGGGACAGAACAGTTCTTC
cdr3_aa: CASSLEAGTEQFF

v_call: TRBV15
cdr3_length: 13
d_call: TRBD1
j_call: TRBJ2-7
cdr3_nt: TGTGCCACCAGCGGGGACAGTTCCTACGAGCAGTACTTC
cdr3_aa: CATSGDSSYEQYF

v_call: TRBV25-1
cdr3_length: 15
d_call: NA
j_call: TRBJ1-1
cdr3_nt: TGTGCCAGCAGTGCATTACAGGGTGTAAATACTGAAGCTTTCTTT
cdr3_aa: CASSALQGVNTEAFF

v_call: TRBV27
cdr3_length: 14
d_call: TRBD1
j_call: TRBJ1-2
cdr3_nt: TGTGCCAGCAGTTTCAGGGGCAGGGGGAATGGCTACACCTTC
cdr3_aa: CASSFRGRGNGYTF

v_call: TRBV4-1
cdr3_length: 15
d_call: NA
j_call: TRBJ2-7
cdr3_nt: TGCGCCAGCAGCCAAGACGAGGGAAGCTCCTACGAGCAGTACTTC
cdr3_aa: CASSQDEGSSYEQYF

v_call: TRBV25-1
cdr3_length: 16
d_call: TRBD2
j_call: TRBJ2-5
cdr3_nt: TGTGCCAGCAGTGATTTTACTAGCGGGGGGCGGGAGACCCAGTACTTC
cdr3_aa: CASSDFTSGGRETQYF

v_call: TRBV6-4
cdr3_length: 15
d_call: TRBD1
j_call: TRBJ2-2
cdr3_nt: TGTGCCAGCAGTGACTCGGGACAGGGGCCCGGGGAGCTGTTTTTT
cdr3_aa: CASSDSGQGPGELFF

v_call: TRBV6-5
cdr3_length: 15
d_call: TRBD2
j_call: TRBJ2-4
cdr3_nt: TGTGCCAGCAGTTACTTCGCGGGAGGGGGAAACATTCAGTACTTC
cdr3_aa: CASSYFAGGGNIQYF

v_call: TRBV6-1
cdr3_length: 16
d_call: NA
j_call: TRBJ2-1
cdr3_nt: TGTGCCAGCAGTGAACATGGCGCGCGGGGGCGCGATGAGCAGTTCTTC
cdr3_aa: CASSEHGARGRDEQFF

v_call: TRBV6-1
cdr3_length: 15
d_call: NA
j_call: TRBJ2-7
cdr3_nt: TGTGCCAGCAGTGTGGAAGGAGGGGGCCACTACGAGCAGTACTTC
cdr3_aa: CASSVEGGGHYEQYF

v_call: TRBV4-2
cdr3_length: 15
d_call: TRBD2
j_call: TRBJ2-5
cdr3_nt: TGTGCCAGCAGGTCTAGCGGGGCGAGTGGGGAGACCCAGTACTTC
cdr3_aa: CASRSSGASGETQYF

v_call: TRBV11-3
cdr3_length: 14
d_call: TRBD2
j_call: TRBJ2-1
cdr3_nt: TGTGCCAGCAGCTCACTAGCGGGGGACAATGAGCAGTTCTTC
cdr3_aa: CASSSLAGDNEQFF

v_call: TRBV29-1
cdr3_length: 13
d_call: NA
j_call: TRBJ1-2
cdr3_nt: TGCAGCGTTGAAGATGGCAGGGTCTATGGCTACACCTTC
cdr3_aa: CSVEDGRVYGYTF

v_call: TRBV7-9
cdr3_length: 11
d_call: NA
j_call: TRBJ2-1
cdr3_nt: TGTGCCAGCAGCTTCGGAGGAGAGCAGTTCTTC
cdr3_aa: CASSFGGEQFF

v_call: TRBV18
cdr3_length: 17
d_call: TRBD2
j_call: TRBJ2-1
cdr3_nt: TGTGCCAGCTCCTACAGGTCGGGAGGGCCGAGTTTGAATGAGCAGTTCTTC
cdr3_aa: CASSYRSGGPSLNEQFF

v_call: TRBV4-1
cdr3_length: 17
d_call: NA
j_call: TRBJ2-1
cdr3_nt: TGCGCCAGCAGCCAAGGGTTAGGACTGAGCTCCTACAATGAGCAGTTCTTC
cdr3_aa: CASSQGLGLSSYNEQFF

v_call: TRBV4-1
cdr3_length: 16
d_call: TRBD1
j_call: TRBJ1-2
cdr3_nt: TGCGCCAGCAGCTGGGACAGGGTCCCCGCTAACTATGGCTACACCTTC
cdr3_aa: CASSWDRVPANYGYTF

v_call: TRBV4-1
cdr3_length: 17
d_call: TRBD1
j_call: TRBJ1-2
cdr3_nt: TGCGCCAGCAGCCAATTAGGATGGGACAGGAGTAACTATGGCTACACCTTC
cdr3_aa: CASSQLGWDRSNYGYTF

v_call: TRBV5-1
cdr3_length: 14
d_call: NA
j_call: TRBJ1-2
cdr3_nt: TGCGCCAGCAGCCCCGACGGGGTAGGCTATGGCTACACCTTC
cdr3_aa: CASSPDGVGYGYTF

v_call: TRBV29-1
cdr3_length: 16
d_call: TRBD2
j_call: TRBJ2-1
cdr3_nt: TGCAGCGTTGCCTTTACGACTAGCGGACCTAACAATGAGCAGTTCTTC
cdr3_aa: CSVAFTTSGPNNEQFF

v_call: TRBV5-1
cdr3_length: 13
d_call: NA
j_call: TRBJ2-1
cdr3_nt: TGCGCCAGCAGCTTGGCAGGGTGGGATGAGCAGTTCTTC
cdr3_aa: CASSLAGWDEQFF

v_call: TRBV7-9
cdr3_length: 12
d_call: NA
j_call: TRBJ2-7
cdr3_nt: TGTGCCAGCAGCCCCTCTTCGGGCGAGCAGTACTTC
cdr3_aa: CASSPSSGEQYF

v_call: TRBV2
cdr3_length: 14
d_call: NA
j_call: TRBJ2-3
cdr3_nt: TGTGCCAGCAGTGCTCTAGCTCAGGCAGATACGCAGTATTTT
cdr3_aa: CASSALAQADTQYF

v_call: TRBV9
cdr3_length: 12
d_call: NA
j_call: TRBJ2-1
cdr3_nt: TGTGCCAGCACAGCTCCGAGCGATGAGCAGTTCTTC
cdr3_aa: CASTAPSDEQFF

v_call: TRBV15
cdr3_length: 15
d_call: TRBD1
j_call: TRBJ1-2
cdr3_nt: TGTGCCACCAGCGAAAAGGGACAGGGGGCCTATGGCTACACCTTC
cdr3_aa: CATSEKGQGAYGYTF

v_call: TRBV19
cdr3_length: 14
d_call: TRBD1
j_call: TRBJ1-4
cdr3_nt: TGTGCCAGTAGTAACCGGGACAGCCTTGAAAAACTGTTTTTT
cdr3_aa: CASSNRDSLEKLFF

v_call: TRBV4-2
cdr3_length: 14
d_call: TRBD2
j_call: TRBJ2-1
cdr3_nt: TGTGCCAGCAGTCTTTCGCGGGAGGTGGCTGAGCAGTTCTTC
cdr3_aa: CASSLSREVAEQFF

v_call: TRBV4-1
cdr3_length: 15
d_call: TRBD1
j_call: TRBJ1-2
cdr3_nt: TGCGCCAGCAGCCAAGGCTCAGGGGGCTTGCTTGGCTACACCTTC
cdr3_aa: CASSQGSGGLLGYTF

v_call: TRBV30
cdr3_length: 11
d_call: NA
j_call: TRBJ2-4
cdr3_nt: TGTGCCTGGAGTGGGAGGGACATTCAGTACTTC
cdr3_aa: CAWSGRDIQYF

v_call: TRBV30
cdr3_length: 13
d_call: NA
j_call: TRBJ2-7
cdr3_nt: TGTGCCTGGAGTGGGGCAGGGGTCTACGAGCAGTACTTC
cdr3_aa: CAWSGAGVYEQYF

v_call: TRBV7-3
cdr3_length: 15
d_call: NA
j_call: TRBJ2-7
cdr3_nt: TGTGCCAGCAGCTTAGCCGGGGATGGGTTCTACGAGCAGTACTTC
cdr3_aa: CASSLAGDGFYEQYF

v_call: TRBV10-1
cdr3_length: 17
d_call: TRBD2
j_call: TRBJ2-2
cdr3_nt: TGCGCCAGCAGTGAGCTAGCGGGGGGGCTTGTCACCGGGGAGCTGTTTTTT
cdr3_aa: CASSELAGGLVTGELFF

v_call: TRBV5-1
cdr3_length: 17
d_call: NA
j_call: TRBJ1-2
cdr3_nt: TGCGCCAGCAGCTTGGGTTGGGACACCCCATCTAACTATGGCTACACCTTC
cdr3_aa: CASSLGWDTPSNYGYTF

v_call: TRBV5-4
cdr3_length: 14
d_call: NA
j_call: TRBJ2-5
cdr3_nt: TGTGCCAGCAGCCTCGGACTGAAAGAAGAGACCCAGTACTTC
cdr3_aa: CASSLGLKEETQYF

v_call: TRBV7-2
cdr3_length: 13
d_call: NA
j_call: TRBJ2-1
cdr3_nt: TGTGCCAGCAGCTTATCCACCCGGAATGAGCAGTTCTTC
cdr3_aa: CASSLSTRNEQFF

v_call: TRBV5-1
cdr3_length: 17
d_call: TRBD1
j_call: TRBJ2-2
cdr3_nt: TGCGCCAGCAGCTGGCATCGGGACAGGGTGGCCACCGGGGAGCTGTTTTTT
cdr3_aa: CASSWHRDRVATGELFF

v_call: TRBV11-2
cdr3_length: 17
d_call: TRBD2
j_call: TRBJ2-5
cdr3_nt: TGTGCCAGCAGCCCATGGCAAGCGGGAGGGCCCGCAGAGACCCAGTACTTC
cdr3_aa: CASSPWQAGGPAETQYF

v_call: TRBV4-1
cdr3_length: 14
d_call: NA
j_call: TRBJ1-5
cdr3_nt: TGCGCCAGCAGCGCAAGGGAGGGTGTTCAGCCCCAGCATTTT
cdr3_aa: CASSAREGVQPQHF

v_call: TRBV27
cdr3_length: 13
d_call: NA
j_call: TRBJ2-7
cdr3_nt: TGTGCCAGCCACAGAGGAGCGGGTCGGGAGCAGTACTTC
cdr3_aa: CASHRGAGREQYF

v_call: TRBV11-2
cdr3_length: 16
d_call: NA
j_call: TRBJ2-3
cdr3_nt: TGTGCCAGCAGCTTAGATTGGGGGGATTCCACAGATACGCAGTATTTT
cdr3_aa: CASSLDWGDSTDTQYF

v_call: TRBV6-1
cdr3_length: 14
d_call: NA
j_call: TRBJ2-7
cdr3_nt: TGTGCCAGCAGTGATGGCAGGGATTTCTACGAGCAGTACTTC
cdr3_aa: CASSDGRDFYEQYF

v_call: TRBV25-1
cdr3_length: 15
d_call: NA
j_call: TRBJ2-3
cdr3_nt: TGTGCCAGCAGACCGGAGGGGGCTTACACAGATACGCAGTATTTT
cdr3_aa: CASRPEGAYTDTQYF

v_call: TRBV11-2
cdr3_length: 15
d_call: TRBD1
j_call: TRBJ1-2
cdr3_nt: TGTGCCAGCACCTCACTCCAGGGGGCAGTTTATGGCTACACCTTC
cdr3_aa: CASTSLQGAVYGYTF

v_call: TRBV6-1
cdr3_length: 15
d_call: TRBD1
j_call: TRBJ2-7
cdr3_nt: TGTGCCAGCAGTGTAACGCCCGACAGGGGGAGCGAGCAGTACTTC
cdr3_aa: CASSVTPDRGSEQYF

v_call: TRBV19
cdr3_length: 15
d_call: TRBD1
j_call: TRBJ2-7
cdr3_nt: TGTGCCAGTAGTATATCCGGGACAGGGGGTAACGAGCAGTACTTC
cdr3_aa: CASSISGTGGNEQYF

v_call: TRBV19
cdr3_length: 12
d_call: NA
j_call: TRBJ1-6
cdr3_nt: TGTGCCAGTAGTATAGCCGGGGGGGACCTCCACTTT
cdr3_aa: CASSIAGGDLHF

v_call: TRBV30
cdr3_length: 14
d_call: NA
j_call: TRBJ2-3
cdr3_nt: TGTGCCTGGAGTGGGTCAGGGTGGACAGATACGCAGTATTTT
cdr3_aa: CAWSGSGWTDTQYF

v_call: TRBV28
cdr3_length: 15
d_call: NA
j_call: TRBJ1-2
cdr3_nt: TGTGCCAGCAGTATATACAGGGAAATGAACTATGGCTACACCTTC
cdr3_aa: CASSIYREMNYGYTF

v_call: TRBV7-9
cdr3_length: 13
d_call: NA
j_call: TRBJ1-1
cdr3_nt: TGTGCCAGCAGCACTCTAATGAACACTGAAGCTTTCTTT
cdr3_aa: CASSTLMNTEAFF

v_call: TRBV7-9
cdr3_length: 16
d_call: TRBD2
j_call: TRBJ2-3
cdr3_nt: TGTGCCAGCAGCTCAGGACTAGCGGGCTTGGTAGATACGCAGTATTTT
cdr3_aa: CASSSGLAGLVDTQYF

v_call: TRBV29-1
cdr3_length: 10
d_call: NA
j_call: TRBJ1-1
cdr3_nt: TGCAGCGTTGAAATCGAGGAAGCTTTCTTT
cdr3_aa: CSVEIEEAFF

v_call: TRBV15
cdr3_length: 13
d_call: NA
j_call: TRBJ1-1
cdr3_nt: TGTGCCACCAGCATCGACTGGAGCACTGAAGCTTTCTTT
cdr3_aa: CATSIDWSTEAFF